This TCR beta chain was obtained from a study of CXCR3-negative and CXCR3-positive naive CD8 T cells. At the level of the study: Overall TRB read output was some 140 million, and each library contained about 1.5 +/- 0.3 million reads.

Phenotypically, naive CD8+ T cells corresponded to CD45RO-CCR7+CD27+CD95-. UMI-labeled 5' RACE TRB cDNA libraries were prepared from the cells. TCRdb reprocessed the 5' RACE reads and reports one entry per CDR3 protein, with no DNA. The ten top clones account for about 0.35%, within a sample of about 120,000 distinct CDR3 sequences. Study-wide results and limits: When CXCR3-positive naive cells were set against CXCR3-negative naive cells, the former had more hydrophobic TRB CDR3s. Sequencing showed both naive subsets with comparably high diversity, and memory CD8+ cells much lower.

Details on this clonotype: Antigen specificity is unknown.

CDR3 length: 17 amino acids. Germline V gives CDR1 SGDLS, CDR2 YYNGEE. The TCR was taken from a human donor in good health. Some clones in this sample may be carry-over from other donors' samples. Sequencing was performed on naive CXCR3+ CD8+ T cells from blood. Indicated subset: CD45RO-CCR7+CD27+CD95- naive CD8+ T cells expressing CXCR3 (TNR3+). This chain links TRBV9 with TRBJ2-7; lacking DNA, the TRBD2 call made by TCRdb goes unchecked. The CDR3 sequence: CASSSRSGEGDIYEQYF.